These 7 T cell receptor beta chains share one sample of origin, sequenced in a study of OX40 agonist ivuxolimab in advanced cancers. Libraries were prepared through the immunoSEQ multiplex PCR assay. What TCRdb holds here is the immuneACCESS table cut down to in-frame rearrangements. Part of the clones is not present; checked against another copy, under half of the missing clones reflect an unresolved V gene, and the others are unexplained. A total of over 65,000 clones appear in this sample, around 85% of them only once. In total, the top ten clones hold approximately 2.2% of the sample. Sequences were derived from CD4+ or CD8+ T cells sorted from blood, sampled in a trial of the OX40 agonist ivuxolimab. The receptors originated from an adult with an advanced solid tumor such as melanoma, head and neck, liver or kidney cancer.

This chain connects TRBV10-3 to TRBJ2-2; a possible D gene is TRBD2 (5 bases). V gave up 6 bases and J gave up 1 base, with 12 bases separating them. CDR3 length equals 15 residues. The germline gives CDR1 ENHRY, CDR2 SYGVKD. This CDR3 reads CAISPSGRNTGELFF. For the CDR3, the DNA is TGTGCCATCAGCCCAAGCGGAAGGAACACCGGGGAGCTGTTTTTT.

The chain employs TRBV15 and TRBJ2-3, with D perhaps matching TRBD1 or TRBD2 (6 bases each). CDR3 length: 17 residues. Trimming took off 4 bases at V and 2 bases at J, with 19 bases between the two ends. CDR1 is LNHNV and CDR2 is YYDKDF in the germline V gene (reference sequence). This CDR3 is CATSNTRGGLSTDTQYF. The CDR3 region has the DNA TGTGCCACCAGCAACACCCGAGGGGGACTCTCCACAGATACGCAGTATTTT.

In this sample, this clone turned up a few times. The chain is built from TRBV18 and TRBJ2-7; the match to TRBD1 covers 8 bases. The V and J ends lost 3 bases and 3 bases, in that order; junction bases with no gene match: 4. This CDR3 comprises 14 residues. Germline V gives CDR1 KGHSH, CDR2 LQKENI. CDR3 sequence: CASSPTGVGYEQYF. The CDR3 DNA is TGTGCCAGCTCACCGACAGGGGTGGGCTACGAGCAGTACTTC.

The CDR3 reads CASSELQGRETQYF. The CDR3 DNA reads as TGTGCCAGCAGTGAATTACAGGGACGGGAGACCCAGTACTTC. This chain uses TRBV6-1 with TRBJ2-5; tentative D call: TRBD1 (6 bases). The CDR3 has 14 amino acids. V was clipped by 2 bases and J by 5 bases, with 12 bases between them. The germline gives CDR1 MNHNS, CDR2 SASEGT.

V and J are TRBV5-1 and TRBJ1-1; maybe TRBD1 (6 bases). The CDR3 loop spans 16 amino acids. Germline loops: CDR1 SGHRS, CDR2 YFSETQ. The germline V and J ends were trimmed by 0 bases and 2 bases, with 14 bases remaining between them. CDR3 sequence reads: CASSLGGLGGNTEAFF. CDR3 sequence (DNA): TGCGCCAGCAGCTTGGGCGGATTAGGGGGAAACACTGAAGCTTTCTTT. The full variable domain, completed using reference TRBV5-1 and TRBJ1-1, is KAGVTQTPRYLIKTRGQQVTLSCSPISGHRSVSWYQQTPGQGLQFLFEYFSETQRNKGNFPGRFSGRQFSNSRSEMNVSTLELGDSALYLCASSLGGLGGNTEAFFGQGTRLTVV.

This chain joins TRBV19 and TRBJ2-1; 8 bases line up with TRBD2. This CDR3 region has 15 residues. V lost 1 base, J lost 1 base, and 0 bases stayed unmatched. The germline gives CDR1 LNHDA, CDR2 SQIVND (reference sequence). The CDR3 here is CASSIGGRSYNEQFF. The CDR3 DNA follows: TGTGCCAGTAGTATAGGCGGGAGGTCCTACAATGAGCAGTTCTTC. Filled out from reference TRBV19 and TRBJ2-1, the complete variable domain reads DGGITQSPKYLFRKEGQNVTLSCEQNLNHDAMYWYRQDPGQGLRLIYYSQIVNDFQKGDIAEGYSVSREKKESFPLTVTSAQKNPTAFYLCASSIGGRSYNEQFFGPGTRLTVL.

This clone has more than one count but fewer than ten. The CDR3 coding sequence is TGCGCCAGCAGACCACAGGGGGCTGTCAATGAGCAGTTCTTC. Its translation: CASRPQGAVNEQFF. The gene calls are TRBV5-1 and TRBJ2-1; 9 nucleotides line up with TRBD1. Germline V CDR1 and CDR2: SGHRS, YFSETQ. J gave up 6 bases and V 5 bases, and 6 bases lay outside the gene matches. The CDR3 consists of 14 residues.